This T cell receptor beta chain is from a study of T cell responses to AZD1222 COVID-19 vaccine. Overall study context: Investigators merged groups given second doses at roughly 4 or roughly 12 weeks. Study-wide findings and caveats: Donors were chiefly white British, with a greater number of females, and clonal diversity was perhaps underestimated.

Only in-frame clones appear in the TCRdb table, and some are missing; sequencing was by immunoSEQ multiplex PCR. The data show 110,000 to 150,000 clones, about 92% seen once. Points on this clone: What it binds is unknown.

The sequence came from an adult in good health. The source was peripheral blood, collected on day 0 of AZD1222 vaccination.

The CDR3 loop reads CASSTGRGPNEQFF. CDR3 bases: TGTGCCAGCAGCACTGGCCGGGGGCCTAATGAGCAGTTCTTC. This sequence joins TRBV7-6 and TRBJ2-1, with D tentatively TRBD1 or TRBD2 (6 bases each). CDR3 length: 14 residues. With 5 bases removed from V and 7 bases from J, the gap between germline ends came to 15 bases. CDR1 and CDR2 (germline): SGHVS, FNYEAQ. Combining the CDR3 with reference TRBV7-6 and TRBJ2-1 gives the whole variable domain GAGVSQSPRYKVTKRGQDVALRCDPISGHVSLYWYRQALGQGPEFLTYFNYEAQQDKSGLPNDRFSAERPEGSISTLTIQRTEQRDSAMYRCASSTGRGPNEQFFGPGTRLTVL.